The source of this TCR beta chain is a study of technical replicates of blood from several donors. J was trimmed by 5 bases and V by 0 bases; bases with no gene match: 6. The CDR3 spans 14 residues. CDR1 and CDR2 from the germline V gene are SQVTM and ANQGSEA. Some clones are missing from TCRdb's copy, which holds only in-frame ones; the method was immunoSEQ multiplex PCR. The data show about 82,000 clones, with about 90% seen just once and 0.2% to 0.3% held by the top ten. Material: T cells isolated from PBMCs. This TCR derives from a human donor in good health. The chain couples TRBV29-1 to TRBJ1-1; TRBD1 aligns across 7 bases. In DNA, the CDR3 is TGCAGCGTTGAAGATCCAGGACAGGTGACTGAAGCTTTCTTT. Its translation is CSVEDPGQVTEAFF.